This TCR beta chain came from a study of T cells in Graves' hyperthyroidism and ophthalmopathy (dated by TCRdb to about 2019). Background on the whole study: Peripheral blood was collected at initial diagnosis, before any treatment. TCR V-J signatures able to tell the groups apart were searched for in a discovery cohort of some 100 patients, of whom around 43 had Graves' ophthalmopathy and around 57 had stable Graves' hyperthyroidism. Whether ophthalmopathy could be predicted prospectively was tested in an independent validation cohort made up of roughly 20 hyperthyroidism patients plus 17 patients who later progressed to ophthalmopathy. The approximately 100 discovery patients were randomly divided into training and test sets at a 7:3 ratio. Thyroid tissue and blood T-cell repertoires from several Graves' hyperthyroidism patients were also compared in the study. After blood sampling, hyperthyroidism patients were treated with methimazole at a starting dose of 30 mg daily, and ophthalmopathy patients were treated with high-dose intravenous methylprednisolone. TCR Vbeta CDR3 sequencing of 130 to 150 peripheral blood samples (approximately 44 ophthalmopathy, about 80 hyperthyroidism and roughly 17 progressor patients) is reported in the paper. General conclusions and limits of the study: Most expanded thyroid clonotypes (frequency above 0.001) were also detected in blood, suggesting blood repertoires may reflect thyroid immune responses. Ophthalmopathy was separated from stable hyperthyroidism by a 13 V-J signature model, with approximately 86% sensitivity and about 81% specificity obtained in cross-validation and 80%/75% obtained in testing. In validation, the model predicted progression to ophthalmopathy a median of around six months before onset, with 70% to 71% sensitivity and 72.22% specificity. Sample size was not statistically predetermined, and investigators were not blinded to group allocation.

This clonotype was detected ten times or more. Its antigen is not yet known. No qualities accompany the bases; no much larger clone lies one base away. Moderately to severely active disease, a Clinical Activity Score of at least 3, a NOSPECS grade of at least 4, and a duration under 3 months were present in ophthalmopathy patients. Patients with uncontrolled infections, other autoimmune diseases, pregnancy or lactation were excluded. Diagnoses were established on the basis of clinical symptoms, serum thyroxine and TRAb, thyroid ultrasound, and orbital computed tomography. Ficoll-Paque density gradient centrifugation was used to isolate PBMCs from around 9.1 ml of fresh peripheral blood. Total RNA was extracted using Trizol reagent, and RNA quality was assessed on an Agilent 2100 Bioanalyzer. Amplification of TCR beta CDR3 regions was carried out from RNA transcripts. The TCR CDR3 was subjected to a first round of RT-PCR using the HTBI primer set and the Qiagen OneStep RT-PCR kit. Libraries were constructed in a second round of multiplex PCR, after which size selection and purification were performed. The libraries were sequenced on an Illumina HiSeq2000 using paired-end 100 bp reads. The study's processing was this. SOAPnuke was used to process the raw data, throwing out any read that contained adapters or uncalled bases, had a mean Phred below 15, or lacked an exact constant-primer or identifier match. High-quality paired reads were merged with COPE v1.2.5, and unique nucleotide sequences were defined as clonotypes. MiTCR v1.1 was used to align the clonotypes against IMGT TRBV, TRBD and TRBJ reference segments. Analysis was restricted to V-J combinations with a frequency above 0.0001, which covered 98% to 99.2% of repertoires. The TCS score was defined as F50 (clonal expansion) divided by E x V (chaos), with BLOSUM62-based TCRdist calculated between CDR3 peptides within each V-J. Welch's t-statistics and random forest reduced 450 to 600 V-J features to 10 to 15, which were used in a naive Bayes classifier (R e1071). Through fastp at Q25 and MiXCR, TCRdb rebuilt clones from the public reads, retaining in-frame beta chains. Records with the same CDR3 protein are collapsed into one entry carrying the most frequent genes and DNA. The authors' filters were not applied to this entry. The sample table contains 300,000 or so distinct CDR3 sequences; only one count was recorded for about 17% of them. The ten largest clonotypes hold over 45% of the sample.

The origin of this receptor is an older woman with Graves' ophthalmopathy. Specimen: blood.

The CDR3 protein: CASSWGDVRSPLHF. The nucleotides are TGTGCCAGCAGCTGGGGGGACGTCCGGTCACCCCTCCACTTT. The V and J genes are TRBV7-2 and TRBJ1-6; matching of 5 bases hints at TRBD1 as the D gene. At the junction V is shortened by 4 bases and J by 10 bases, with 14 bases in between. The germline V gene specifies SGHTA as CDR1 and FQGNSA as CDR2. The CDR3 measures 14 amino acids from cysteine to phenylalanine. The DNA shown is the 42-base CDR3, in frame from base 1.